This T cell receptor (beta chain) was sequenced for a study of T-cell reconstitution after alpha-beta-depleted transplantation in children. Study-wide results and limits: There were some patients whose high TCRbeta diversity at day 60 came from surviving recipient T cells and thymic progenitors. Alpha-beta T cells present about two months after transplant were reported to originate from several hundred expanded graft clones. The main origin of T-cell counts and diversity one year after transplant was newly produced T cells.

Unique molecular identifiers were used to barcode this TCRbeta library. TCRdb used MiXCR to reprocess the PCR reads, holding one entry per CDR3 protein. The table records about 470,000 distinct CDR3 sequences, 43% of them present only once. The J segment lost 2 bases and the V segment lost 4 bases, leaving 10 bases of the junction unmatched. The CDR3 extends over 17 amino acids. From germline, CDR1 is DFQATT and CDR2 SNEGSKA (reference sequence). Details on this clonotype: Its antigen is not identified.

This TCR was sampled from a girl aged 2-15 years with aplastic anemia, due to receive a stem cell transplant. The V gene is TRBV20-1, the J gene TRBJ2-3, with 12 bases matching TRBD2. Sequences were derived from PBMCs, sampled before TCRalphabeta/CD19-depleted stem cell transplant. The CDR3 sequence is CSAMGLAGRVFTDTQYF. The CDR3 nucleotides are TGCAGTGCTATGGGACTAGCGGGCCGAGTATTCACAGATACGCAGTATTTT.